One T cell receptor beta chain is described in this entry. Its cognate antigen is unknown. TCRdb keeps only in-frame clones here, not all; method: immunoSEQ multiplex PCR. Altogether 100,000 to 150,000 clones are present, approximately 88% being singletons, with the ten largest covering about 1.6%. This CDR3 spans 13 amino acids. CDR1 is SGHAT, CDR2 FQNNGV, per germline. V was pared by 1 base and J by 5 bases, with 8 bases between. These data come from a study of T cell responses to AZD1222 COVID-19 vaccine. Study-level findings and limits: Only after the peak T cell response were repertoires sampled. Dominant at 160-218 and 743-854, vaccine-associated CD4 TCRs also spanned spike. Females outnumbered males among donors, who were mostly white British; clonal diversity was possibly underestimated.

The sequence came from an adult in good health. The source was peripheral blood, collected on day 0 of AZD1222 vaccination. J is TRBJ1-2 and V is TRBV11-2; D gene uncertain. The CDR3 is CASSLGRGYGYTF. In DNA, the CDR3 is TGTGCCAGCAGCTTAGGTCGAGGGTATGGCTACACCTTC.